The rows below give T cell receptor beta chains drawn from one sample of a study of blood T cell repertoires in COVID-19. TCRdb keeps only in-frame clones here, not all; method: immunoSEQ multiplex PCR. The table shows a few hundred thousand clones, with around 82% occurring only once. Sequenced material: PBMCs or T cells enriched from blood (not recorded which). These receptors came from a man between 50 and 59 years old who had recovered from COVID-19. CDR3s leave out the opening cysteine and the closing phenylalanine or tryptophan. Fields, in order: V gene, D gene, CDR3 length, CDR3 protein. A D gene is named only where the DNA matches it firmly.

v_gene: TRBV9
d_gene: TRBD1
len: 15
CDR3aa: ASSDRRDRVPQDTQY

v_gene: TRBV6-5
d_gene: NA
len: 14
CDR3aa: ASSYRQSTGPTELF

v_gene: TRBV28
d_gene: NA
len: 12
CDR3aa: ASSFRGSLYEQY

v_gene: TRBV10-3
d_gene: NA
len: 11
CDR3aa: AISEGRGFGYT

v_gene: TRBV28
d_gene: TRBD2
len: 15
CDR3aa: ASSTLAGAFSTGELF

v_gene: TRBV5-1
d_gene: NA
len: 13
CDR3aa: ASSRTVPRDSPLH

v_gene: TRBV3-1/TRBV3-2
d_gene: TRBD2
len: 12
CDR3aa: ASSPAGGRGELF

v_gene: TRBV5-6
d_gene: NA
len: 13
CDR3aa: ASSLEGREDSPLH

v_gene: TRBV6-5
d_gene: TRBD1
len: 13
CDR3aa: ASRTTDRGYNEQF

v_gene: TRBV5-1
d_gene: TRBD1
len: 13
CDR3aa: ASSPLTGDGEKLF

v_gene: TRBV5-1
d_gene: NA
len: 12
CDR3aa: ASSIGQLTTKQY

v_gene: TRBV27
d_gene: NA
len: 12
CDR3aa: ASSLLGRDSPLH

v_gene: TRBV4-2
d_gene: NA
len: 14
CDR3aa: ASSQATDRYNSPLH

v_gene: TRBV27
d_gene: TRBD1
len: 13
CDR3aa: ASRITGGRSGELF

v_gene: TRBV7-9
d_gene: TRBD1
len: 12
CDR3aa: ASSADRDNSPLH

v_gene: TRBV4-2
d_gene: NA
len: 11
CDR3aa: ASSGETEETQY

v_gene: TRBV27
d_gene: TRBD2
len: 14
CDR3aa: ASSYIAGATQETQY

v_gene: TRBV7-9
d_gene: TRBD2
len: 12
CDR3aa: ASSSSGSGYEQY

v_gene: TRBV19
d_gene: NA
len: 12
CDR3aa: ASSPRQLNTEAF

v_gene: TRBV4-3
d_gene: NA
len: 11
CDR3aa: ASSQASGWEAF

v_gene: TRBV19
d_gene: TRBD2
len: 14
CDR3aa: ASRRSGGSVYNEQF

v_gene: TRBV11-2
d_gene: TRBD2
len: 14
CDR3aa: ASSLVGSGSSYEQY

v_gene: TRBV6-1
d_gene: TRBD1
len: 13
CDR3aa: ASSEGQGATGELF

v_gene: TRBV10-3
d_gene: NA
len: 10
CDR3aa: AISESRDTQY

v_gene: TRBV7-8
d_gene: NA
len: 13
CDR3aa: ASSLEGGRSYEQY

v_gene: TRBV4-3
d_gene: NA
len: 13
CDR3aa: ASSPTASVTYEQY

v_gene: TRBV27
d_gene: TRBD2
len: 15
CDR3aa: ASRTFGTSGSTDTQY

v_gene: TRBV27
d_gene: TRBD1
len: 13
CDR3aa: ASSPTGRTNEKLF

v_gene: TRBV4-2
d_gene: NA
len: 13
CDR3aa: ASSSRGDSRTEAF

v_gene: TRBV3-1/TRBV3-2
d_gene: TRBD2
len: 16
CDR3aa: ASSPNPSGLRNTDTQY

v_gene: TRBV5-8
d_gene: TRBD1
len: 15
CDR3aa: ASSRGQGGASNQPQH

v_gene: TRBV9
d_gene: NA
len: 12
CDR3aa: ASSVGTLQETQY

v_gene: TRBV14
d_gene: TRBD2
len: 15
CDR3aa: ASSQGTSGVRGETQY

v_gene: TRBV18
d_gene: NA
len: 12
CDR3aa: ASSPAREGQPQH

v_gene: TRBV5-4
d_gene: NA
len: 12
CDR3aa: ASSLSGVADTQY

v_gene: TRBV28
d_gene: NA
len: 10
CDR3aa: ASSLGGYEQY

v_gene: TRBV27
d_gene: NA
len: 11
CDR3aa: ASRTTANTEAF

v_gene: TRBV3-1/TRBV3-2
d_gene: NA
len: 12
CDR3aa: ASSRRTDYNEQF

v_gene: TRBV27
d_gene: NA
len: 13
CDR3aa: ASRLGQHNTGELF

v_gene: TRBV7-9
d_gene: TRBD1
len: 13
CDR3aa: ASSLAQGQGGHSF

v_gene: TRBV28
d_gene: NA
len: 13
CDR3aa: ATHSPGKKSYEQY

v_gene: TRBV2
d_gene: TRBD2
len: 13
CDR3aa: ASSAGGRNRNEQF

v_gene: TRBV7-9
d_gene: NA
len: 14
CDR3aa: ASSPYRTGGVETQY

v_gene: TRBV14
d_gene: TRBD1
len: 14
CDR3aa: ASSQLLGQGEGGYT

v_gene: TRBV21-1
d_gene: NA
len: 13
CDR3aa: ASSKGPTRSWTQY

v_gene: TRBV5-1
d_gene: TRBD1
len: 15
CDR3aa: ASSVGTGGTGDEKLF

v_gene: TRBV6-5
d_gene: NA
len: 11
CDR3aa: ASSYAGTYGYT